This T cell receptor (beta chain) was sequenced during a study of breast tumors, draining lymph nodes, adjacent tissues. Axillary draining lymph nodes of breast cancer patients supplied the node samples. The study, taken as a whole, reports: Tumors had less TCR diversity than lymph nodes, more than nontumor tissue. Luminal-like breast cancer showed significantly greater tumor-nontumor repertoire similarity than basal-like breast cancer did.

TCRdb processed the multiplex PCR reads anew with MiXCR; each CDR3 protein has one entry. The profile shows about 140,000 distinct CDR3 sequences, 30% to 35% of them singletons. This clonotype was found many times. Its target is not known. Germline loops: CDR1 LNHNV, CDR2 YYDKDF (reference sequence). V was pared by 0 bases and J by 0 bases, with 8 bases between. The CDR3 sequence is 15 residues long. The clonotype originates from a female donor with breast cancer. Some clones in this sample may be carry-over from other donors' samples. Sequenced sample: axillary lymph node tissue. The chain recombines TRBV15 with TRBJ2-5; D may be TRBD1 (6 bases). CDR3 protein: CATSRDGQNQETQYF. The CDR3 DNA reads as TGTGCCACCAGCAGAGATGGACAGAACCAAGAGACCCAGTACTTC.